This T cell receptor (beta chain) emerged from a study of blood T cells in healthy people across ages. The study's findings and limits: Conclusively comparing naive with antigen-experienced cells was impossible with unsorted PBMCs.

A second PCR, run for roughly 7 to 12 cycles, used a sample-barcoded 5' primer plus a J-beta primer mix. TCRdb reprocessed the 5' RACE reads with MiXCR, giving one entry per CDR3 protein. Of 600,000 to 1,000,000 distinct CDR3 sequences listed, roughly 64% are singletons. There are a few counts of this clonotype. Its antigen is not identified. Each sample yielded at least 6.5 million isolated PBMCs. Per sample, no less than 5 micrograms of total RNA were extracted. The ends were cut back, 3 bases at V and 4 bases at J, with 14 bases in the middle. Germline CDR1 is SGHTA and CDR2 is FQGNSA. This CDR3 contains 15 residues.

Sequencing was done on a sample of blood. The chain links TRBV7-2 to TRBJ2-3; no firm D call. This receptor was obtained from a man aged 30-40 years in good health. The CDR3 here is CASSFAQFAADTQYF. The DNA of the CDR3 is TGTGCCAGCAGCTTTGCCCAGTTTGCAGCAGATACGCAGTATTTT.